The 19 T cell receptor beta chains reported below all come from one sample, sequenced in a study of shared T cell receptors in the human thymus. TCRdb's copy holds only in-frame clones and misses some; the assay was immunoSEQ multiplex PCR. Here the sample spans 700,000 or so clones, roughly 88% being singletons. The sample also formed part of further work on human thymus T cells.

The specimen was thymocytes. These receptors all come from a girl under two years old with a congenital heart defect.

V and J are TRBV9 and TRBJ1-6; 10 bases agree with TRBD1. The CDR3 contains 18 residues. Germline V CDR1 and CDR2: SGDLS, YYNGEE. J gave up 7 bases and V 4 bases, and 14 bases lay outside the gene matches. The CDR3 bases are TGTGCCAGCAGCTCCCAAGACAGGGGGCGCCTGGTGAATTCACCCCTCCACTTT. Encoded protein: CASSSQDRGRLVNSPLHF.

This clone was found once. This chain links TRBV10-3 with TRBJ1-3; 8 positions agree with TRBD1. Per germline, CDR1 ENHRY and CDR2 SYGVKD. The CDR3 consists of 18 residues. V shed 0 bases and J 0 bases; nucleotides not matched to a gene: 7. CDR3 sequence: CAISESRTGRPSGNTIYF. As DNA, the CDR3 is TGTGCCATCAGTGAGTCTAGGACAGGGAGACCCTCTGGAAACACCATATATTTT.

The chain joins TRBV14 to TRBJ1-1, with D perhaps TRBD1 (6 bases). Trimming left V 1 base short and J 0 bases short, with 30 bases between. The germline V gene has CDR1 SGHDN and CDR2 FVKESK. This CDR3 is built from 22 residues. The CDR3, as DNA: TGTGCCAGCAGCCAAGGTCCTATAGGGGGGGCGCCGGGGGAGGCGATGAACACTGAAGCTTTCTTT. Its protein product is CASSQGPIGGAPGEAMNTEAFF.

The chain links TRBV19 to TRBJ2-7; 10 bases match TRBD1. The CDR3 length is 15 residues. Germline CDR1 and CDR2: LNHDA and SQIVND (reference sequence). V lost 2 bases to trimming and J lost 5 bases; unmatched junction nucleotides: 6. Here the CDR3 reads CASSIISDRGHEQYF. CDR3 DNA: TGTGCCAGTAGTATAATCTCCGACAGGGGGCACGAGCAGTACTTC.

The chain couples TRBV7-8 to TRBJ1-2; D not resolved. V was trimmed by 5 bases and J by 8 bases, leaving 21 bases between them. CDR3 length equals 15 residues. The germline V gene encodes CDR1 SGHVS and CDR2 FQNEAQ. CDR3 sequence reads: CASSHAGSGIHGYTF. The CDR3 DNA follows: TGTGCCAGCAGCCACGCAGGTTCGGGGATTCACGGCTACACCTTC.

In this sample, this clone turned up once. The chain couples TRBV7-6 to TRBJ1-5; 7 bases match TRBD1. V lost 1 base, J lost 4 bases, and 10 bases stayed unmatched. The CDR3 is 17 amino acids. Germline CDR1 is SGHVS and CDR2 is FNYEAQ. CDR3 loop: CASSLGAYRGLNQPQHF. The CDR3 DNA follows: TGTGCCAGCAGCTTAGGCGCCTACAGGGGCTTGAATCAGCCCCAGCATTTT.

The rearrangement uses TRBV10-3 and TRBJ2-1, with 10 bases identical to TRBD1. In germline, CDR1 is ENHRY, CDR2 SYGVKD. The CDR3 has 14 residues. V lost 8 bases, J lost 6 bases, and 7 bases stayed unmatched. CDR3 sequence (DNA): TGTGCCATCGCCGGGGACAGGGGACTCAATGAGCAGTTCTTC. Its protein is CAIAGDRGLNEQFF.

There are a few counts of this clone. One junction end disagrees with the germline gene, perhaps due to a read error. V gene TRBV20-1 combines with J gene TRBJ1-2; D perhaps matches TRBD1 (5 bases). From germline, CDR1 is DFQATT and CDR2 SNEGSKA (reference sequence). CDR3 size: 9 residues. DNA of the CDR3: TGTAGGGGCGTAGAGGGCTACACCTTC. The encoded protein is CRGVEGYTF.

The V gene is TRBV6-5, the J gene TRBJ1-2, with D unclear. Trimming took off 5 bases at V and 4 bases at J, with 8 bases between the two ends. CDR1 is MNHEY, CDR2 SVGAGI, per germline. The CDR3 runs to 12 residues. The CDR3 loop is CASSHAVYGYTF. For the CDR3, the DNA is TGTGCCAGCAGTCACGCAGTCTATGGCTACACCTTC.

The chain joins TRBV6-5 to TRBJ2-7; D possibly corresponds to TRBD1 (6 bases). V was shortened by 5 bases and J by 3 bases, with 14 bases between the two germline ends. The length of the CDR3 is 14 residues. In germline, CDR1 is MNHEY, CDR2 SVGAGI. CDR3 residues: CASSTTGLDYEQYF. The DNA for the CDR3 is TGTGCCAGCAGTACTACAGGGCTGGACTACGAGCAGTACTTC.

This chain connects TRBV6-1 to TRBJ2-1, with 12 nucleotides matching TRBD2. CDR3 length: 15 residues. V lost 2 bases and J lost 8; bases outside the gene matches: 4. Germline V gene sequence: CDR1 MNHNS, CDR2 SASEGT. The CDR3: CASSERTSGEYEQFF. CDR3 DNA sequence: TGTGCCAGCAGTGAAAGGACTAGCGGGGAATATGAGCAGTTCTTC.

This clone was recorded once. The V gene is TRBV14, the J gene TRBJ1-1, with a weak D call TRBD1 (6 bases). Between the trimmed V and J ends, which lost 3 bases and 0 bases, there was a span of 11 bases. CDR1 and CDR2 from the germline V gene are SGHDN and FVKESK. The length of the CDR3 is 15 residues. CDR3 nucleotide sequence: TGTGCCAGCAGCCAGCGGACAGAGCTGAACACTGAAGCTTTCTTT. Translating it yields CASSQRTELNTEAFF.

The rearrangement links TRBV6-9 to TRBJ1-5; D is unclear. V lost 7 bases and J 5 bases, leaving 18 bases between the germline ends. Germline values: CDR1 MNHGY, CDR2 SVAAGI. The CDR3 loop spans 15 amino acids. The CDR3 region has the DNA TGTGCCAGCATTCTCCTACCCCACGGGGATCAGCCCCAGCATTTT. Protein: CASILLPHGDQPQHF.

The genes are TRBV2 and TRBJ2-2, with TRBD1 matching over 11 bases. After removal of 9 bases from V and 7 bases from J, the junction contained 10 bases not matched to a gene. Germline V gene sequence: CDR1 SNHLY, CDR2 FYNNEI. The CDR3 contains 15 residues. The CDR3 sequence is CARKAGQGAFGELFF. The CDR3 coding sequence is TGTGCCAGAAAAGCCGGACAGGGGGCGTTCGGGGAGCTGTTTTTT.

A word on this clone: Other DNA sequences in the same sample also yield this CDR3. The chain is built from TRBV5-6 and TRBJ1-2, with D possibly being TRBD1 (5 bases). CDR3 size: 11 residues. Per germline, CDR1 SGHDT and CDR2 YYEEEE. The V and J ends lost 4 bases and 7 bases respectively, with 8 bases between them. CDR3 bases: TGTGCCAGCAGCCTAAGGGGTGGCTACACCTTC. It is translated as CASSLRGGYTF.

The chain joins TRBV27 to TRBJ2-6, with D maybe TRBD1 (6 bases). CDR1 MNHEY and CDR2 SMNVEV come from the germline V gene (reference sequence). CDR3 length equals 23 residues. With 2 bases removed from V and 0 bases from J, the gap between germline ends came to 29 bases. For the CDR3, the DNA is TGTGCCAGCAGTTTAACAGGTGGCAGGGGAATAGGCTTGAGGTCCTCTGGGGCCAACGTCCTGACTTTC. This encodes CASSLTGGRGIGLRSSGANVLTF.

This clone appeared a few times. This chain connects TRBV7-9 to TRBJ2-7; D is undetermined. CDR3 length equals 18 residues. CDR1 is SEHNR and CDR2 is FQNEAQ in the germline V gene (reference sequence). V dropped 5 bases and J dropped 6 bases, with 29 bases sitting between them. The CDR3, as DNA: TGTGCCAGCAGCGCGCAATATCACACAAAACAGTTGTTTTCCGAGCAGTACTTC. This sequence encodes CASSAQYHTKQLFSEQYF.

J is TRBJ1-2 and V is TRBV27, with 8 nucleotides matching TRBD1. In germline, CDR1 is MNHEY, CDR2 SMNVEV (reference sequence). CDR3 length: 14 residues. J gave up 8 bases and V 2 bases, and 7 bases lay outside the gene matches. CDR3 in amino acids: CASSLQGAPGGYTF. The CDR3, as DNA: TGTGCCAGCAGTTTACAGGGGGCGCCGGGAGGCTACACCTTC.

This chain's CDR3 is CAIRGQLTNYGYTF. For the CDR3, the DNA is TGTGCCATCAGGGGGCAGCTTACTAACTATGGCTACACCTTC. This rearrangement joins TRBV10-3 to TRBJ1-2, with D perhaps matching TRBD1 (5 bases). The V end was cut by 6 bases, the J end by 0 bases, with 11 bases between. The length of the CDR3 is 14 residues. Germline CDR1 is ENHRY and CDR2 is SYGVKD.